This T cell receptor (beta chain) was sequenced in a study of blood T cell repertoires in COVID-19 (dated by TCRdb to about 2020). Concerning the study at large: Samples covering the acute and convalescent phases of COVID-19 were provided by collaborators in the United States, Italy and Spain. The material from the prospective study consisted of cDNA or gDNA derived from T cells, B-cell-depleted T cells, or PBMCs. The dataset comprised deeply sampled blood TCRbeta repertoires from subjects exposed to, actively infected with, or recovered from COVID-19. A freely available public database, intended as a resource for researchers studying the immune response to SARS-CoV-2, is where the repertoires were released. The samples were drawn from the first 160 participants of the ongoing ImmuneRACE study and from 950 to 1,500 subjects provided by 6 global collaborators. A de-identified subject ID, COVID-19 status, age in years and sex were almost always included in the sample metadata. Where HLA class I and class II types were available, the types were taken from metadata supplied by the sample provider, not from assay-based typing.

The CDR3 runs 18 amino acids, cysteine and phenylalanine included. Just CDR3 DNA is preserved here, 54 bases in frame from base 1. Via the germline V gene, CDR1 is LGHNA and CDR2 YNFKEQ. Trimming takes 0 bases off V and 3 bases off J; junction bases not matched to a gene: 12. The collaborating institutions used their own protocols to collect whole blood in K2EDTA tubes. For TCRbeta analysis, collaborators shipped samples in one of three forms: frozen whole blood, isolated PBMCs, or DNA extracted from either of those sample types. What the research found in general, with its limitations: Clinical and demographic metadata were provided uncurated, with the amount varying by source and participant.

TCRbeta CDR3 regions were amplified from genomic DNA using the immunoSEQ Assay, a bias-controlled multiplex PCR. On the study's bioinformatics: Nucleated cell counts per sample were estimated from amplification of reference gene primers within the assay. To quantify the absolute abundance of each unique TCRbeta CDR3 rearrangement, sequence reads were collapsed and filtered. For each sample, productive Simpson clonality was calculated by taking the square root of Simpson's diversity index across productive rearrangements. TCRdb provides this immuneACCESS table in a form limited to in-frame rearrangements. Some clones are lacking; in checked studies, under half of them reflect an unresolved V gene, and why the rest are absent is not known. V and J calls and clone size are those listed in that table; D and trimming were worked out from the DNA. Counted in this sample were under 200,000 clones; approximately 74% of them appeared once. The ten largest make up about 3% of the sample.

This clone occurred once. Its antigen is still unknown. Per-base quality was not reported, and no clone a single base away is much larger than it. Sequences were obtained from peripheral blood. The origin of this receptor is a woman aged 80 or over with acute or convalescent COVID-19. The rearrangement combines TRBV4-2 with TRBJ2-3, and 7 junctional nucleotides match TRBD2. The CDR3 corresponds to CASSQERTSSRETDTQYF. The DNA sequence is given as TGTGCCAGCAGCCAAGAAAGGACTAGTTCGCGAGAGACAGATACGCAGTATTTT.